These 3 T cell receptor beta chains were all obtained from the same sample, sequenced in a study of T cells expressing NK-cell markers. TCRdb re-called the 5' RACE reads; every CDR3 protein appears as one record, without DNA. Its table records around 260,000 distinct CDR3 sequences. What was sequenced was blood T cells: a sorted CD56 or NKG2C T cell subset, CD4+ or CD8+ T cells, or bulk PBMC T cells (not recorded which). The receptors originated from a woman between 18 and 70 years old in good health.

The CDR3 here is CASSYPIGRATNTQYF. The chain links TRBV6-5 to TRBJ2-3; with no DNA, the TCRdb D assignment of TRBD2 cannot be verified. CDR3 size: 16 residues. The V gene's germline CDR1 is MNHEY and CDR2 SVGAGI.

V is TRBV7-3 and J is TRBJ2-1. CDR3 size: 12 residues. Germline assignment: CDR1 SGHTA and CDR2 FQGTGA. CDR3 protein: CASSLDHNEQFF.

This rearrangement joins TRBV9 to TRBJ1-6. In germline, CDR1 is SGDLS, CDR2 YYNGEE. The CDR3 has 14 residues. CDR3 loop: CASSSYVGNSPLHF.